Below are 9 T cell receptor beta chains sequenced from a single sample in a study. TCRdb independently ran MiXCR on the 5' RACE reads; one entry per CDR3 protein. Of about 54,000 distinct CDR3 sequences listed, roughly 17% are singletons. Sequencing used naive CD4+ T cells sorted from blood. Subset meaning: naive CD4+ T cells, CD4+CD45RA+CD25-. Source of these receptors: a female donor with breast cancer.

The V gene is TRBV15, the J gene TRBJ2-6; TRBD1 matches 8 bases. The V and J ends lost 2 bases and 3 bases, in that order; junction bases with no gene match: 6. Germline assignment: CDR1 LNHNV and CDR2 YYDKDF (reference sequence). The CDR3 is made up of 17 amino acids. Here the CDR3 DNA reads TGTGCCACCAGCAGACCCCGACAGGGGATTGGGGCCAACGTCCTGACTTTC. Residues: CATSRPRQGIGANVLTF.

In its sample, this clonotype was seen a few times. The CDR3 DNA reads as TGCGCCAGCAAAACGACAGGAGCCTATTTGAACACTGAAGCTTTCTTT. It translates to CASKTTGAYLNTEAFF. The chain is built from TRBV5-1 and TRBJ1-1, with TRBD1 as a possible D gene (6 bases). The germline gives CDR1 SGHRS, CDR2 YFSETQ. V was trimmed by 6 bases and J by 0 bases, leaving 18 bases between them. The CDR3 spans 16 residues.

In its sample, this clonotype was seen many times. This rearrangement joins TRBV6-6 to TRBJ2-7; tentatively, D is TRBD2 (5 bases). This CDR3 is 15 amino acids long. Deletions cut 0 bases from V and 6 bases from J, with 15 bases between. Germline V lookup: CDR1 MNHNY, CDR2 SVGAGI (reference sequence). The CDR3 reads CASSYSYQRTPEQYF. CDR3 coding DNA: TGTGCCAGCAGTTACTCCTACCAGCGGACCCCCGAGCAGTACTTC.

As DNA, the CDR3 is TGCAGTGTCCCCAGGACAGGGGTATTGTCCGGGGAGCTGTTTTTT. It translates to CSVPRTGVLSGELFF. The J gene is TRBJ2-2, the V gene TRBV20-1; 9 nucleotides line up with TRBD1. The length of the CDR3 is 15 residues. Germline V lookup: CDR1 DFQATT, CDR2 SNEGSKA (reference sequence). The ends lost 7 bases at V and 6 bases at J; junction bases unmatched: 12.

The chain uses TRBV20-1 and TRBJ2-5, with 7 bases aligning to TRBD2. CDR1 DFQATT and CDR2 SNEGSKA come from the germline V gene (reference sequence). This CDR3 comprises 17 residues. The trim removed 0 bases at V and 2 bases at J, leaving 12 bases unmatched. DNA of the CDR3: TGCAGTGCTAGAGATACCCGGACTAGTTGGGCGCAAGAGACCCAGTACTTC. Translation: CSARDTRTSWAQETQYF.

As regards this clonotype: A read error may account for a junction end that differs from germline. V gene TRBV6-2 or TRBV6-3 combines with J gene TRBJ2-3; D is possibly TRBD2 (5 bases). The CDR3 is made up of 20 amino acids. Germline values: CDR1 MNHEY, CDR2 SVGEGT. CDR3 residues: CASSYSIGPSAASSTDAQYF. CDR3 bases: TGTGCCAGCAGTTACTCGATAGGGCCCAGTGCGGCCTCTAGCACAGATGCGCAGTATTTT.

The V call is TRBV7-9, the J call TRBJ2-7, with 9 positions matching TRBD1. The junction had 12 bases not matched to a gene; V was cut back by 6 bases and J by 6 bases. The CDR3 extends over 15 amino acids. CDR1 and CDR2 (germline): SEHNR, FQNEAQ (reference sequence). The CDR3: CASSPQGARDSEQYF. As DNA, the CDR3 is TGTGCCAGCAGTCCACAGGGGGCCAGGGATTCCGAGCAGTACTTC.

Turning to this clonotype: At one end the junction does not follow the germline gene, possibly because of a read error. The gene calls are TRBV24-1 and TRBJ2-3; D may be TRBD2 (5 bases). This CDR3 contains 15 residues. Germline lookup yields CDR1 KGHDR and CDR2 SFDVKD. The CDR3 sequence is CAASDTTRGTDTQYF. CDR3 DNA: TGTGCCGCCAGTGACACTACCAGAGGGACAGATACGCAGTATTTT.

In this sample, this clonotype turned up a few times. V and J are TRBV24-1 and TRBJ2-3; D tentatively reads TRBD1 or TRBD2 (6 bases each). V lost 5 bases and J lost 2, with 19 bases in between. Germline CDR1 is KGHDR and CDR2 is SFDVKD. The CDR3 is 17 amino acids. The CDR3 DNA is TGTGCCACCAGTGGAGGAACCGCGGGACACAACACAGATACGCAGTATTTT. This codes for CATSGGTAGHNTDTQYF.